This T cell receptor beta chain comes out of a study of cytomegalovirus exposure and HLA in healthy donors. Study results and limitations: With DRB1 most and HLA-C fewest, TCR association rates differed between HLA loci in a later analysis.

Points on this clone: Its matching antigen is unknown.

The V end lost 5 bases, the J end lost 1 base, and 10 bases lay between the germline ends. The CDR3 has 14 amino acids. The germline gives CDR1 SGHAT, CDR2 FQDESV (reference sequence). Primers included in the PCR were 60 Vbeta and 13 Jbeta primers. Here immunoSEQ multiplex PCR was the method, and the copy in TCRdb shows in-frame clones only, minus some. The sample has around 200,000 clones, more than 65% seen once. The chain has TRBV11-1 and TRBJ2-3; TRBD2 is a possible D gene (6 bases). This receptor was obtained from a girl aged 2 to 10 in good health and CMV-seropositive. The material sequenced was PBMCs. In DNA, the CDR3 is TGTGCCAGCAGCCCTAGCGATCGCACAGATACGCAGTATTTT. Amino acid sequence: CASSPSDRTDTQYF.